This note documents a single T cell receptor beta chain sequence. What it binds is not known. The data originate from a study of a mutant IDH1 vaccine in newly diagnosed glioma. V lost 6 bases, J lost 2 bases, and 6 bases stayed unmatched. This CDR3 has 14 residues. CDR1 and CDR2 (germline): SNHLY, FYNNEI. Time point indicated: week 23, last vaccination. In the vaccine, a single dose held 300 ug of the mutant IDH1 20-mer peptide, along with topical imiquimod. Profiled with immunoSEQ multiplex PCR; TCRdb holds only in-frame clones, not every one. The table records tens of thousands of clones, about 90% of them present only once.

The TCR originated in a man aged 35 to 55 with glioma. The rearrangement joins TRBV2 to TRBJ2-7; 8 nucleotides line up with TRBD1. Sample: PBMCs, taken from a glioma patient whose treatment included an IDH1 peptide vaccine. The chain's CDR3 is CASRKGQDPYEQYF. CDR3 in DNA: TGTGCCAGCAGGAAGGGACAGGACCCCTACGAGCAGTACTTC.